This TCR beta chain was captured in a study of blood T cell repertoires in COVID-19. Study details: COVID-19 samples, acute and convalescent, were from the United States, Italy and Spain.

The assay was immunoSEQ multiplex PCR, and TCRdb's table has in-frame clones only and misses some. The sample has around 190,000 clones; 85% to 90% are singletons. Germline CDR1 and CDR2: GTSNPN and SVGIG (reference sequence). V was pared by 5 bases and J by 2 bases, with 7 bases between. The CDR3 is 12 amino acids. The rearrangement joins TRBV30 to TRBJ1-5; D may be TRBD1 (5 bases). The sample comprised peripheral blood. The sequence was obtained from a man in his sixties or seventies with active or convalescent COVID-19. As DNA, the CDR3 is TGTGCCTGGGACAGTGGCAATCAGCCCCAGCATTTT. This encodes CAWDSGNQPQHF.